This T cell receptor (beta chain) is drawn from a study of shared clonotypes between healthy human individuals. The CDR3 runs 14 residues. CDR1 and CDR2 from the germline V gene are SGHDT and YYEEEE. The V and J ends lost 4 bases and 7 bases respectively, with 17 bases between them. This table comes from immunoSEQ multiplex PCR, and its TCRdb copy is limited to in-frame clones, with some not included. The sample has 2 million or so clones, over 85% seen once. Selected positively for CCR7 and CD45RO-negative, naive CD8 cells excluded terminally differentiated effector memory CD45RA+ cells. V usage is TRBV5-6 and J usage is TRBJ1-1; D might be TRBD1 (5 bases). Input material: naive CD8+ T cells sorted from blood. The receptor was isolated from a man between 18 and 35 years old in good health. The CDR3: CASSDTWGADEAFF. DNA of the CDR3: TGTGCCAGCAGCGATACCTGGGGCGCAGATGAAGCTTTCTTT.